These 30 T cell receptor beta chains originate from one sample sequenced in a study of regulatory T cells in long-lasting Graves disease. For TCR beta, libraries came from iRepertoire HTBI primers and Arm-PCR of CDR3 regions. From the multiplex PCR reads, TCRdb called clonotypes with MiXCR, one entry per CDR3 protein. Among 350,000 to 500,000 distinct CDR3 sequences, about 15% were seen once, and the ten largest hold under 20%. The time point denotes: newly diagnosed GD, antithyroid drugs for less than 3 months. With RNA extracted from PBMCs as input, the TCR library was made. Separately, the same data were catalogued under a study of T cells in Graves' hyperthyroidism and ophthalmopathy.

The sequencing used peripheral blood mononuclear cells (PBMCs), collected at new diagnosis, from a patient treated with antithyroid drugs. All receptors derive from a woman aged 45-60 years with Graves disease.

The V gene is TRBV4-2, the J gene TRBJ1-1, with TRBD1 matching over 9 bases. The CDR3 consists of 16 residues. Looked up from germline, CDR1 is LGHNA and CDR2 is YNFKEQ. The V and J ends lost 3 bases and 0 bases, in that order; junction bases with no gene match: 5. The chain's CDR3 is CASSQTGTGLNTEAFF. The CDR3 DNA sequence: TGTGCCAGCAGCCAGACTGGGACAGGGTTGAACACTGAAGCTTTCTTT.

This clonotype was counted many times. The gene calls are TRBV14 and TRBJ2-3; tentative D call: TRBD2 (6 bases). The CDR3 is 16 residues long. Germline values: CDR1 SGHDN, CDR2 FVKESK. The V gene lost 0 bases and the J gene lost 1 base, with 11 bases spanning the gap. The CDR3 coding sequence is TGTGCCAGCAGCCAAGATCATGGGGAGGGCACAGATACGCAGTATTTT. Translating gives CASSQDHGEGTDTQYF.

This clonotype was seen many times. The CDR3, as DNA: TGTGCCAGCAGTGAACAGGGGGAGTTAAGTGGCTACACCTTC. As protein: CASSEQGELSGYTF. This sequence joins TRBV2 and TRBJ1-2; 7 nucleotides line up with TRBD1. J gave up 7 bases and V 2 bases, and 7 bases lay outside the gene matches. This CDR3 contains 14 residues. CDR1 is SNHLY and CDR2 is FYNNEI in the germline V gene. The full variable domain, its missing parts supplied by reference TRBV2 and TRBJ1-2, is EPEVTQTPSHQVTQMGQEVILRCVPISNHLYFYWYRQILGQKVEFLVSFYNNEISEKSEIFDDQFSVERPDGSNFTLKIRSTKLEDSAMYFCASSEQGELSGYTFGSGTRLTVV.

This clonotype was detected many times. The chain has TRBV18 and TRBJ2-7; D is perhaps TRBD1 (7 bases). The CDR3 has 13 amino acids. The V end lost 8 bases, the J end lost 2 bases, and 13 bases lay between the germline ends. Germline V CDR1 and CDR2: KGHSH, LQKENI. The CDR3 bases are TGTGCCAGCCGCGGGACAGCAGCCTACGAGCAGTACTTC. Its protein is CASRGTAAYEQYF. The entire variable domain, with the rest obtained from reference TRBV18 and TRBJ2-7, is as follows: NAGVMQNPRHLVRRRGQEARLRCSPMKGHSHVYWYRQLPEEGLKFMVYLQKENIIDESGMPKERFSAEFPKEGPSILRIQQVVRGDSAAYFCASRGTAAYEQYFGPGTRLTVT.

This clonotype was counted many times. The genes are TRBV6-1 and TRBJ2-2; possible D gene TRBD2, 5 bases. Germline lookup yields CDR1 MNHNS and CDR2 SASEGT. The CDR3 spans 13 residues. Between the trimmed V and J ends, which lost 7 bases and 5 bases, there was a span of 11 bases. The chain's CDR3 is CASIRGYTGELFF. CDR3 bases: TGTGCCAGCATTCGGGGTTATACCGGGGAGCTGTTTTTT.

This clonotype was picked up many times. The chain couples TRBV2 to TRBJ2-1; no clear D. Germline V gene sequence: CDR1 SNHLY, CDR2 FYNNEI. This CDR3 has 11 amino acids. Trimming shortened V by 6 bases and J by 10 bases, and 10 bases separated the two germline ends. The CDR3 DNA is TGTGCCAGCAGCTCCTTGGGGGAGCAGTTCTTC. Translation: CASSSLGEQFF.

The rearrangement uses TRBV19 and TRBJ2-7; 11 bases agree with TRBD1. The CDR3 sequence is 17 residues long. V lost 1 base and J lost 3; bases outside the gene matches: 8. CDR1 and CDR2 from the germline V gene are LNHDA and SQIVND (reference sequence). CDR3 protein: CASSIGASGTGGYEQYF. The CDR3 coding sequence is TGTGCCAGTAGTATAGGGGCTTCCGGGACAGGGGGCTACGAGCAGTACTTC.

The V call is TRBV13, the J call TRBJ2-7; 9 positions match TRBD1. The CDR3 consists of 15 residues. The V gene's germline CDR1 is PRHDT and CDR2 FYEKMQ (reference sequence). With V trimmed by 4 bases and J by 0 bases, 4 bases remained unmatched. The CDR3 loop is CASSSPGQGSYEQYF. In DNA form, the CDR3 reads TGTGCCAGCAGCTCGCCGGGACAGGGCTCCTACGAGCAGTACTTC.

This clonotype was counted at least ten times. The rearrangement links TRBV27 to TRBJ2-2, with 13 bases aligning to TRBD2. CDR1 is MNHEY and CDR2 is SMNVEV in the germline V gene (reference sequence). V was clipped by 9 bases and J by 4 bases; unmatched bases: 5. This CDR3 is built from 15 residues. As DNA, the CDR3 is TGTGCCAGTAAACTAGCGGGAGGGCCCACCGGGGAGCTGTTTTTT. Protein sequence: CASKLAGGPTGELFF.

About this clonotype itself: A read error may be the cause here, since a much bigger clone is one base away. This rearrangement joins TRBV2 to TRBJ2-7; D may be TRBD2 (6 bases). V shed 3 bases and J shed 7 bases, with 19 bases lying between them. The CDR3 is 15 amino acids. Germline V gene data show CDR1 as SNHLY and CDR2 as FYNNEI. The CDR3 region has the DNA TGTGCCAGCAGTGAGGGGCGGGGTCTGGGGAATGAGCAGTACTTC. Translation: CASSEGRGLGNEQYF. The complete variable domain, with remaining parts taken from reference TRBV2 and TRBJ2-7, reads EPEVTQTPSHQVTQMGQEVILRCVPISNHLYFYWYRQILGQKVEFLVSFYNNEISEKSEIFDDQFSVERPDGSNFTLKIRSTKLEDSAMYFCASSEGRGLGNEQYFGPGTRLTVT.

This clonotype was seen repeatedly, ten times or more. The rearrangement links TRBV5-6 to TRBJ2-3, with D possibly being TRBD1 (6 bases). This CDR3 contains 12 residues. With 4 bases removed from V and 6 bases from J, the gap between germline ends came to 9 bases. The germline gives CDR1 SGHDT, CDR2 YYEEEE. As DNA, the CDR3 is TGTGCCAGCAGCCCAAGGGGGGATACGCAGTATTTT. Translated: CASSPRGDTQYF.

The V gene is TRBV5-1, the J gene TRBJ2-1; no definite D call. V was trimmed by 4 bases and J by 4 bases, leaving 12 bases between them. Germline V lookup: CDR1 SGHRS, CDR2 YFSETQ. This CDR3 contains 14 residues. In DNA, the CDR3 is TGCGCCAGCAGCCCAACTTTTGATTACAATGAGCAGTTCTTC. Translation gives CASSPTFDYNEQFF.

This clonotype was counted between two and nine times. This chain joins TRBV7-8 and TRBJ1-4, with D possibly being TRBD1 (6 bases). There are 17 residues in the CDR3. The germline gives CDR1 SGHVS, CDR2 FQNEAQ. V was clipped by 5 bases and J by 1 base, with 17 bases between them. The chain's CDR3 is CASSRPQQGVTNEKLFF. The CDR3 DNA reads as TGTGCCAGCAGCCGACCCCAACAGGGAGTAACTAATGAAAAACTGTTTTTT.

At least ten counts were recorded for this clonotype. The chain joins TRBV30 to TRBJ2-7; 7 nucleotides align to TRBD2. Germline CDR1 reads GTSNPN; CDR2 reads SVGIG (reference sequence). J lost 2 bases, V lost 3 bases, and 10 bases had no gene match. CDR3 size: 15 residues. CDR3 coding DNA: TGTGCCTGGAGCAAACGGGGGGTACTTACCTACGAGCAGTACTTC. Its protein is CAWSKRGVLTYEQYF.

This clonotype showed up many times. This chain uses TRBV11-2 with TRBJ2-1; D possibly corresponds to TRBD1 (5 bases). The CDR3 loop spans 14 amino acids. Trimming cost V 5 bases and J 9 bases, with 17 bases left between them. CDR1 is SGHAT and CDR2 is FQNNGV in the germline V gene. CDR3 region: CASSNSGLNGEQFF. CDR3 in DNA: TGTGCCAGCAGCAACTCAGGGCTAAACGGTGAGCAGTTCTTC.

At least ten counts were recorded for this clonotype. This chain joins TRBV5-8 and TRBJ2-7; D gene ambiguous. V lost 2 bases to trimming and J lost 3 bases, with 12 bases between them. The CDR3 has 14 residues. The germline V gene has CDR1 SGHTS and CDR2 YDEGEE. The CDR3 bases are TGTGCCAGCAGCTTAGGCCAGCTGATCTACGAGCAGTACTTC. Its translation: CASSLGQLIYEQYF.

This clonotype occurred a few times. The chain joins TRBV12-3 or TRBV12-4 to TRBJ2-5, with TRBD2 matching 7 bases. Losses at the gene ends were 3 bases for V and 5 bases for J; bases not matched to a gene: 6. This CDR3 region has 14 residues. The CDR3 protein is CASSFGLGGETQYF. For the CDR3, the DNA is TGTGCCAGCAGTTTCGGACTGGGGGGGGAGACCCAGTACTTC.

This clonotype was counted ten times or more. J is TRBJ2-1 and V is TRBV24-1, with a possible D match to TRBD1 (5 bases). Germline lookup yields CDR1 KGHDR and CDR2 SFDVKD. CDR3 length equals 12 residues. V was trimmed by 3 bases and J by 10 bases, leaving 9 bases between them. CDR3 in amino acids: CATSDPRQEQFF. DNA of the CDR3: TGTGCCACCAGTGATCCGAGACAGGAGCAGTTCTTC.

This clonotype came up a few times. This chain joins TRBV5-1 and TRBJ1-2; 8 bases fit TRBD1. The V and J ends lost 0 bases and 3 bases, in that order; junction bases with no gene match: 4. The CDR3 spans 15 residues. CDR1 and CDR2 from the germline V gene are SGHRS and YFSETQ. The CDR3 DNA sequence: TGCGCCAGCAGCTTGGGTCAGGGGGCAGACTATGGCTACACCTTC. Residues: CASSLGQGADYGYTF.

This clonotype was seen ten or more times. The gene calls are TRBV29-1 and TRBJ1-1; D might be TRBD1 (5 bases). Trimming stripped 5 bases from V and 7 bases from J, with 17 bases between. Germline V lookup: CDR1 SQVTM, CDR2 ANQGSEA. This CDR3 has 13 residues. The CDR3 region has the DNA TGCAGCGTTACACGGGACTCCCGACGTGAAGCTTTCTTT. Translating it yields CSVTRDSRREAFF.

At least ten counts were recorded for this clonotype. The chain uses TRBV5-1 and TRBJ2-4; D ambiguous. Germline V CDR1 and CDR2: SGHRS, YFSETQ. The CDR3 covers 11 residues. V was shortened by 6 bases and J by 5 bases, with 6 bases between the two germline ends. Here the CDR3 DNA reads TGCGCCAGCACGTTGGAAAACATTCAGTACTTC. Translation: CASTLENIQYF.

This clonotype was seen only a few times. The rearrangement joins TRBV7-3 to TRBJ2-4; 11 bases line up with TRBD1. The V gene end was trimmed by 1 base and the J gene end by 0 bases; junction bases not matched to a gene: 11. There are 20 residues in the CDR3. CDR1 and CDR2 from the germline V gene are SGHTA and FQGTGA. The CDR3 nucleotides read TGTGCCAGCAGCTTAAGATGGGGGACAGGGGGTGAGGTAGCCAAAAACATTCAGTACTTC. It translates to CASSLRWGTGGEVAKNIQYF.

This clonotype has a count of ten or more. This chain uses TRBV2 with TRBJ2-1, with TRBD2 matching over 14 bases. CDR1 and CDR2 from the germline V gene are SNHLY and FYNNEI. There are 20 residues in the CDR3. The V and J ends lost 4 bases and 1 base, in that order; junction bases with no gene match: 12. In DNA, the CDR3 is TGTGCCAGCAGTGCTGACCCGGGACTAGCGGGAGTTTTTTCCTACAATGAGCAGTTCTTC. This sequence encodes CASSADPGLAGVFSYNEQFF. Full variable domain (missing parts from reference TRBV2 and TRBJ2-1): EPEVTQTPSHQVTQMGQEVILRCVPISNHLYFYWYRQILGQKVEFLVSFYNNEISEKSEIFDDQFSVERPDGSNFTLKIRSTKLEDSAMYFCASSADPGLAGVFSYNEQFFGPGTRLTVL.

This clonotype has a count of ten or more. V is TRBV29-1 and J is TRBJ1-4; 7 bases line up with TRBD1. The CDR3 contains 16 residues. Germline values: CDR1 SQVTM, CDR2 ANQGSEA. The V and J ends lost 2 bases and 5 bases, in that order; junction bases with no gene match: 11. The CDR3 loop reads CSVEMGRQGPNEKLFF. CDR3 coding DNA: TGCAGCGTTGAAATGGGGCGACAGGGACCGAATGAAAAACTGTTTTTT.

This clonotype was recorded a few times. The V and J genes are TRBV3-1 and TRBJ1-2; D is ambiguous. Trimming took 1 base from V and 3 from J, leaving 12 bases between them. This CDR3 is 15 amino acids long. Per germline, CDR1 LGHDT and CDR2 YNNKEL (reference sequence). The CDR3 bases are TGTGCCAGCAGCCAAGCCCCCGGGGTCCACTATGGCTACACCTTC. It encodes CASSQAPGVHYGYTF.

This clonotype was picked up a small number of times. The chain has TRBV29-1 and TRBJ2-1; the D is unclear. The V end lost 2 bases, the J end lost 9 bases, and 5 bases lay between the germline ends. Per the germline V gene, CDR1 is SQVTM and CDR2 is ANQGSEA. The CDR3 is 10 amino acids. CDR3 nucleotide sequence: TGCAGCGTTGAACGGGTTGAGCAGTTCTTC. Its protein is CSVERVEQFF.

This clonotype showed up many times. The J gene is TRBJ2-2, the V gene TRBV7-8; the match to TRBD1 covers 9 bases. CDR1 is SGHVS, CDR2 FQNEAQ, per germline. The CDR3 extends over 14 amino acids. The CDR3 is CASGRTGVSGELFF. The CDR3 coding sequence is TGTGCTTCCGGGAGGACAGGGGTCAGCGGGGAGCTGTTTTTT.

This clonotype showed up many times. J is TRBJ2-1 and V is TRBV19; D is possibly TRBD1 or TRBD2 (8 bases each). Germline V gene lookup returns CDR1 LNHDA and CDR2 SQIVND (reference sequence). Trimming removed 7 bases at V and 1 base at J, with 32 bases between. The CDR3 has 21 amino acids. Here the CDR3 DNA reads TGTGCCAGTACCTCTCCTTATGGGACAGGAGAAGCGGGAGTGTCCTACAATGAGCAGTTCTTC. Translated, it gives CASTSPYGTGEAGVSYNEQFF.

This clonotype was found many times. The CDR3 nucleotides are TGCGCCAGCAGCCCGAAACAGGTGTATAGCAATCAGCCCCAGCATTTT. It encodes CASSPKQVYSNQPQHF. The chain combines TRBV10-1 with TRBJ1-5; tentative D call: TRBD1 (5 bases). The V gene lost 6 bases and the J gene lost 0 bases, with 15 bases spanning the gap. This CDR3 region has 16 residues. CDR1 WNHNN and CDR2 SYGVQD come from the germline V gene (reference sequence).

Many counts were recorded for this clonotype. The chain carries TRBV6-1 and TRBJ2-1; 9 bases fit TRBD2. The CDR3 is made up of 13 amino acids. Losses at the gene ends were 6 bases for V and 7 bases for J; bases not matched to a gene: 4. Germline V gives CDR1 MNHNS, CDR2 SASEGT. The CDR3 sequence is CASSPSGVNEQFF. The CDR3 DNA is TGTGCCAGCAGCCCTAGCGGGGTGAATGAGCAGTTCTTC.